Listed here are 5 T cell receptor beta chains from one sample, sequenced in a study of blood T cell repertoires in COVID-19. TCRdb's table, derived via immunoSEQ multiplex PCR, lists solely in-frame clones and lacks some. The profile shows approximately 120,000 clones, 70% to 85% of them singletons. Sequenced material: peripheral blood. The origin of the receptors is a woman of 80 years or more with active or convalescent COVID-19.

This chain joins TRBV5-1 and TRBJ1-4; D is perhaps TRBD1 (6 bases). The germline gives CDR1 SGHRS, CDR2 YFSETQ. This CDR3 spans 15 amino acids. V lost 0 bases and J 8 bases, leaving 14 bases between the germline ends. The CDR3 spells CASSLEPGEREKLFF. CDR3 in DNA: TGCGCCAGCAGCTTGGAACCAGGGGAGAGGGAAAAACTGTTTTTT.

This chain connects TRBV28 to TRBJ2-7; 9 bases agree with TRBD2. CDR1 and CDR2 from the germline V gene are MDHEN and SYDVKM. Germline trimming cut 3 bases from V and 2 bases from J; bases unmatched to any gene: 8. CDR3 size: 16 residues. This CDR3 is CASSLAVAGGPYEQYF. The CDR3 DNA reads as TGTGCCAGCAGTTTGGCCGTGGCGGGAGGGCCCTACGAGCAGTACTTC.

CDR3 region: CASSLGGLAGVEETQYF. The CDR3 nucleotides are TGTGCCAGCAGCTTGGGGGGACTAGCGGGAGTCGAAGAGACCCAGTACTTC. The chain is built from TRBV5-4 and TRBJ2-5, with 14 bases aligning to TRBD2. The V segment lost 0 bases and the J segment 3 bases; nucleotides outside the gene matches: 4. Germline assignment: CDR1 SGHNT and CDR2 YYREEE (reference sequence). The CDR3 length is 17 residues.

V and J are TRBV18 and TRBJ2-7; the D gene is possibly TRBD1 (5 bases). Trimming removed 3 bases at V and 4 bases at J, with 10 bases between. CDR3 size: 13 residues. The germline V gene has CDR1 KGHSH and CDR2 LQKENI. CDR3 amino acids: CASSPPTAYEQYF. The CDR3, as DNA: TGTGCCAGCTCACCGCCGACAGCTTACGAGCAGTACTTC.

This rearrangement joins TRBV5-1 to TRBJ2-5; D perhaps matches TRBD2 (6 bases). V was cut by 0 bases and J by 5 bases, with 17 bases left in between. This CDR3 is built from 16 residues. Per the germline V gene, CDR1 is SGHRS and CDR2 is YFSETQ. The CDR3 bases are TGCGCCAGCAGCTTGGATTCCGCGGGGTCATGGGAGACCCAGTACTTC. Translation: CASSLDSAGSWETQYF.